This T cell receptor beta chain was sequenced for a study of ipilimumab plus nivolumab after autologous stem cell transplantation. Overall study context: Median doses per patient: roughly five ipilimumab, about 8 nivolumab. Myeloma cases were transplant-naive high-risk or relapsed within 3 years post first autologous transplant.

Generated by immunoSEQ multiplex PCR, the TCRdb table keeps only in-frame clones and is missing some. The data contain some 46,000 clones, approximately 91% of them singletons. Trimming pared 4 bases from V and 1 base from J, leaving 11 bases between. The germline gives CDR1 SGHRS, CDR2 YFSETQ. This CDR3 has 14 residues. Patients got 3 mg/kg IV nivolumab weeks 1, 4, 7, 10, then biweekly through week 26. This chain uses TRBV5-1 with TRBJ1-1; D unresolved. This receptor was identified in a male donor with multiple myeloma. The sample in question was PBMCs, obtained in a trial of ipilimumab plus nivolumab as post-transplant consolidation. The CDR3 DNA reads as TGCGCCAGCAGCCTTGCCCGATCGAACACTGAAGCTTTCTTT. It codes for CASSLARSNTEAFF.